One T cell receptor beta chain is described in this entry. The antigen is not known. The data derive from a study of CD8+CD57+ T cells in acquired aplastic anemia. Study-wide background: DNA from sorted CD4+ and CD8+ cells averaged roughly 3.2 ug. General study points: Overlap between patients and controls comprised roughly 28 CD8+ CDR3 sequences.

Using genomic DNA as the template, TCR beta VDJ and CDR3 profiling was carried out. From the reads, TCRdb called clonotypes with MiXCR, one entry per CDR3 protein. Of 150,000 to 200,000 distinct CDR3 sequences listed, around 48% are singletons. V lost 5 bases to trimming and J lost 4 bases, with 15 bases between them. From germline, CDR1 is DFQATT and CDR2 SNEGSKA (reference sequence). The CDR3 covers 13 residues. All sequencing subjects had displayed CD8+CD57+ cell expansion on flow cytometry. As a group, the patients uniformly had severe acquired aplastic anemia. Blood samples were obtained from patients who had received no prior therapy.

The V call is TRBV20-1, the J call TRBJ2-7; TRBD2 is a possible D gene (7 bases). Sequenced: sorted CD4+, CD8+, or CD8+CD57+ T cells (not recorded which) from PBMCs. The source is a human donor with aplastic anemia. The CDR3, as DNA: TGCAGTGCTGCGGGGGCGACGGGGTACGAGCAGTACTTC. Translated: CSAAGATGYEQYF.